The sequence of this TCR beta chain was determined in a study of T cell repertoires in cytomegalovirus infection. Via MiXCR, TCRdb re-called the reads, giving one row per CDR3 protein. Of about 310,000 distinct CDR3 sequences in the sample, 25% were seen once. A remark on this clonotype: As yet, its antigen is unknown.

Germline values: CDR1 DFQATT, CDR2 SNEGSKA (reference sequence). The CDR3 contains 18 residues. Trimming shortened V by 0 bases and J by 0 bases, and 15 bases separated the two germline ends. Sequences were derived from cultured PBMCs, sampled from culture after CMV antigen stimulation. The V and J genes are TRBV20-1 and TRBJ1-6; D unclear. This sequence originates from a human donor in good health (CMV status not recorded). Some clones in this sample may be carry-over from other donors' samples. The CDR3 loop is CSARERLILSSYNSPLHF. As DNA, the CDR3 is TGCAGTGCTAGAGAACGTCTGATCCTCAGCTCCTATAATTCACCCCTCCACTTT.